This T cell receptor (beta chain) was captured by sequencing in a study of response to subunit inactivated influenza vaccine. Study-wide points: Each seasonal flu vaccination may recruit only limited new T cells, authors suggested.

This clonotype was seen only a few times. Its antigen is not identified. CDR1 and CDR2 (germline): DFQATT, SNEGSKA (reference sequence). This CDR3 contains 14 residues. Trimming left V 0 bases short and J 5 bases short, with 14 bases between. TCRdb processed the RT-PCR reads anew with MiXCR; each CDR3 protein has one entry. The sample contains just over 300,000 distinct CDR3 sequences, approximately 20% of which appear only once. The sample here was PBMCs from blood, taken less than 22 months after vaccination. This chain joins TRBV20-1 and TRBJ2-7; D remains ambiguous. The sequence came from a man between 50 and 75 years old who received an inactivated influenza vaccine. In DNA, the CDR3 is TGCAGTGCTAGAGAGCACGACTTCCGCGACGAGCAGTACTTC. Translated, it gives CSAREHDFRDEQYF.